This T cell receptor (beta chain) was recorded in a study of early T cells in non-severe SARS-CoV-2 infection. Study information: Sequencing input comprised bulk RNA from unsorted whole blood; chain pairing was not available.

Using its own MiXCR run on the 5' RACE reads, TCRdb lists one record per CDR3 protein. The repertoire has over 50,000 distinct CDR3 sequences, over 9.5% of them found once; the top ten carry approximately 2.9%. With V trimmed by 3 bases and J by 8 bases, 24 bases remained unmatched. This CDR3 spans 19 amino acids. From germline, CDR1 is DFQATT and CDR2 SNEGSKA (reference sequence). At least ten counts were recorded for this clonotype. This sequence joins TRBV20-1 and TRBJ2-1, with 8 bases identical to TRBD1. The sample taken for sequencing was whole blood. The sequence was collected from an adult who was a healthcare worker with PCR-confirmed SARS-CoV-2 infection or an uninfected control (not recorded which). CDR3 region: CSARRQGARIISLSDEQFF. For the CDR3, the DNA is TGCAGTGCTAGGCGTCAGGGGGCACGTATTATCTCCCTGAGCGATGAGCAGTTCTTC.